The clone carrying this T cell receptor (beta chain) was seen more than once but under ten times. Antigen: not known. The data belong to a study of early T cells in non-severe SARS-CoV-2 infection. Study in general: Investigators sequenced bulk RNA drawn from unsorted whole blood, and chains remained unpaired.

Individual cDNA molecules were tagged with unique molecular identifiers. TCRdb independently ran MiXCR on the 5' RACE reads; one entry per CDR3 protein. This table has tens of thousands of distinct CDR3 sequences, 5.7% appearing once. The CDR3 sequence is 14 residues long. The germline V gene encodes CDR1 SGHAT and CDR2 FQDESV (reference sequence). V dropped 5 bases and J dropped 4; count of bases not matched to a gene: 3. Overall study findings and caveats: A preference for anti-spike CD8 responses marked VDJdb matching, which missed private and CD4 specificities.

V usage is TRBV11-1 and J usage is TRBJ2-7; 12 nucleotides match TRBD2. Sequences were obtained from whole blood. The clonotype comes from an adult who was a healthcare worker with PCR-confirmed SARS-CoV-2 infection or an uninfected control (not recorded which). Here the CDR3 DNA reads TGTGCCAGCAGCCGACTAGCGGGAGTGTACGAGCAGTACTTC. Translating it yields CASSRLAGVYEQYF.